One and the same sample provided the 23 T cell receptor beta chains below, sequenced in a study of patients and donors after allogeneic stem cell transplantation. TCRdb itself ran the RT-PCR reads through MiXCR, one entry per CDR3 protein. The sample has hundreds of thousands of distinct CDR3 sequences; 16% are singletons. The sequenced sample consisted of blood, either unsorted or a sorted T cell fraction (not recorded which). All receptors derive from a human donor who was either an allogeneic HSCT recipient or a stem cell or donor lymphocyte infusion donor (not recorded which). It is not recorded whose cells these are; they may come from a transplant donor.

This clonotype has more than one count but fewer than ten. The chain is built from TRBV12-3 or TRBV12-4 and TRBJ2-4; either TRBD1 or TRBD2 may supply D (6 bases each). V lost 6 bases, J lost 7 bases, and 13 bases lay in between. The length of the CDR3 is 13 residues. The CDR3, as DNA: TGTGCCAGCAGCTTGACAGGAGGGAACATTCAGTACTTC. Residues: CASSLTGGNIQYF.

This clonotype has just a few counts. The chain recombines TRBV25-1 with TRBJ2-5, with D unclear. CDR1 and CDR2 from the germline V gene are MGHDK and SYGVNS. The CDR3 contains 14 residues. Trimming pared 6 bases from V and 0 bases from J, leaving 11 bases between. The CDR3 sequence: CASSERGYQETQYF. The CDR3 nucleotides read TGTGCCAGCAGCGAACGTGGGTACCAAGAGACCCAGTACTTC. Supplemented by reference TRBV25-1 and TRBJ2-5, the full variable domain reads EADIYQTPRYLVIGTGKKITLECSQTMGHDKMYWYQQDPGMELHLIHYSYGVNSTEKGDLSSESTVSRIRTEHFPLTLESARPSHTSQYLCASSERGYQETQYFGPGTRLLVL.

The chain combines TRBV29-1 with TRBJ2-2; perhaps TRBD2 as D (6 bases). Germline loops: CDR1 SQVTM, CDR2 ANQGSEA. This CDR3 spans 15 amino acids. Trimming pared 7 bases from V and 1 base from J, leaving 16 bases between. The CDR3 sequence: CSASGGRENTGELFF. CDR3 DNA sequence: TGCAGCGCTTCGGGTGGGCGGGAGAACACCGGGGAGCTGTTTTTT.

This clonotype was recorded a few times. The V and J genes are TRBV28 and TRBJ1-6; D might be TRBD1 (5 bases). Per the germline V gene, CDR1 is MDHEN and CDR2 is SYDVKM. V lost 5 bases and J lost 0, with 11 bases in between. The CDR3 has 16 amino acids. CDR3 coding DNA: TGTGCCAGCAGTCGGACACTCAGCTCCTATAATTCACCCCTCCACTTT. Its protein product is CASSRTLSSYNSPLHF.

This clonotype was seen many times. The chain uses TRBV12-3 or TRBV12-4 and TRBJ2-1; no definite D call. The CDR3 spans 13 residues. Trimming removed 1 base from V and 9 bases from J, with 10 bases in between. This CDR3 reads CASSLGEVSEQFF. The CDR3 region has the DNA TGTGCCAGCAGTTTAGGTGAGGTTAGTGAGCAGTTCTTC.

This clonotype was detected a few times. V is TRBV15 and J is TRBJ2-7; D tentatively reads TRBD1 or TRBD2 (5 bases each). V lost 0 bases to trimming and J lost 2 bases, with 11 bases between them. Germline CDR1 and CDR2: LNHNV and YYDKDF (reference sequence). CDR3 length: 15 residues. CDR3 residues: CATSRDMGETYEQYF. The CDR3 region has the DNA TGTGCCACCAGCAGAGATATGGGGGAAACCTACGAGCAGTACTTC.

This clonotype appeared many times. CDR3 coding DNA: TGTGCCACCACCGAGAAAAGGAACACTGAAGCTTTCTTT. Translation gives CATTEKRNTEAFF. The chain has TRBV12-3 or TRBV12-4 and TRBJ1-1; no clear D. Trimming left V 10 bases short and J 1 base short, with 13 bases between. The CDR3 is 13 amino acids.

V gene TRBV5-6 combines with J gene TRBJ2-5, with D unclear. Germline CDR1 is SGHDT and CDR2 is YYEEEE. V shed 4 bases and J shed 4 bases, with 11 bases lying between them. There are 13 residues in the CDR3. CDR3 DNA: TGTGCCAGCAGCCGGACCCCTACAGAGACCCAGTACTTC. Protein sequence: CASSRTPTETQYF.

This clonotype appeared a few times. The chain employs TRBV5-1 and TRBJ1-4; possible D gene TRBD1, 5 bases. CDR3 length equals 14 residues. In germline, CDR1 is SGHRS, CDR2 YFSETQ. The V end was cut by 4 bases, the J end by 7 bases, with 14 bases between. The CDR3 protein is CASSGGTLGEKLFF. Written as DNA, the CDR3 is TGCGCCAGCAGCGGGGGGACTCTGGGTGAAAAACTGTTTTTT. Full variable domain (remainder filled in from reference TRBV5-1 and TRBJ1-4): KAGVTQTPRYLIKTRGQQVTLSCSPISGHRSVSWYQQTPGQGLQFLFEYFSETQRNKGNFPGRFSGRQFSNSRSEMNVSTLELGDSALYLCASSGGTLGEKLFFGSGTQLSVL.

CDR3 in amino acids: CASSWNGYVEQFF. The DNA of the CDR3 is TGTGCCAGCAGTTGGAATGGTTACGTGGAGCAGTTCTTC. This chain connects TRBV9 to TRBJ2-1; D is unresolved. Germline V lookup: CDR1 SGDLS, CDR2 YYNGEE. Trimming left V 5 bases short and J 10 bases short, with 16 bases between. The CDR3 contains 13 residues.

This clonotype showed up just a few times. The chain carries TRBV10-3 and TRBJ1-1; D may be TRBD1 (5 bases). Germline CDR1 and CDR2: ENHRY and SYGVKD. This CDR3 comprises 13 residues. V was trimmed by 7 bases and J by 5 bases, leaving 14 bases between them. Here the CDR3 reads CAINEGGETEAFF. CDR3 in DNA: TGTGCCATCAACGAGGGAGGGGAGACTGAAGCTTTCTTT.

Here the CDR3 DNA reads TGTGCCAGCAGCCCCTCCGGACAGGGCGGCCGGGAAAAACTGTTTTTT. Translated: CASSPSGQGGREKLFF. The rearrangement joins TRBV5-6 to TRBJ1-4; 8 nucleotides align to TRBD1. Trimming took 4 bases from V and 8 from J; bases not matched to a gene: 13. This CDR3 has 16 residues. The germline V gene encodes CDR1 SGHDT and CDR2 YYEEEE.

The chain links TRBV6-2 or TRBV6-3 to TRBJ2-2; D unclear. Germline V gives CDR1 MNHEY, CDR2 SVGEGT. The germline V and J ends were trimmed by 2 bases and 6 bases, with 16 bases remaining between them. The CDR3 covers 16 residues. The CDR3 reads CASSYPTGPLAGELFF. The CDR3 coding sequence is TGTGCCAGCAGTTACCCTACCGGGCCTTTGGCCGGGGAGCTGTTTTTT.

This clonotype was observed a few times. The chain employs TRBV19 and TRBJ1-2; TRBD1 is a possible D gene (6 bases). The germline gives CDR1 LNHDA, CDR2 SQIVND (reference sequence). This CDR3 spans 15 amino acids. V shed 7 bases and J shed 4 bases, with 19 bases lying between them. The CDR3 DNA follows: TGTGCCAGTACCATCGGAGGGGGGGCGAGCTATGGCTACACCTTC. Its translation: CASTIGGGASYGYTF.

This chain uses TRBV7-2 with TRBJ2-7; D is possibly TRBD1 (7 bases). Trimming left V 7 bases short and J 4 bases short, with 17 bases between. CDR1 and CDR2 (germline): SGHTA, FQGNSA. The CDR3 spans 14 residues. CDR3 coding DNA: TGTGCCAGCACCAAGGGGGCGGGACGTTACGAGCAGTACTTC. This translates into CASTKGAGRYEQYF. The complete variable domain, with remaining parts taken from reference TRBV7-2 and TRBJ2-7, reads GAGVSQSPSNKVTEKGKDVELRCDPISGHTALYWYRQSLGQGLEFLIYFQGNSAPDKSGLPSDRFSAERTGGSVSTLTIQRTQQEDSAVYLCASTKGAGRYEQYFGPGTRLTVT.

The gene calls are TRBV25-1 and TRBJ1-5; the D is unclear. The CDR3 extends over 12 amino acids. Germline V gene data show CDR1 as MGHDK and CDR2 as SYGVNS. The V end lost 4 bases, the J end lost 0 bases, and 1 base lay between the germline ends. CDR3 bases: TGTGCCAGCAGTGGTAGCAATCAGCCCCAGCATTTT. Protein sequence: CASSGSNQPQHF.

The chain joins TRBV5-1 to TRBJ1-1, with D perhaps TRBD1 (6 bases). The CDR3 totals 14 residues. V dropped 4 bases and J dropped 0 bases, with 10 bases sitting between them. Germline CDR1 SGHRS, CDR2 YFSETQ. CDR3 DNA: TGCGCCAGCAGCCCGGGGGCGATGAACACTGAAGCTTTCTTT. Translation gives CASSPGAMNTEAFF.

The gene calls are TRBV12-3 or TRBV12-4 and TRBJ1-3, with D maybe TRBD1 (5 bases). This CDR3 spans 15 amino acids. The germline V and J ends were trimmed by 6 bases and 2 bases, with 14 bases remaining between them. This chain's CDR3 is CASSPDSFPGNTIYF. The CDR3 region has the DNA TGTGCCAGCAGCCCCGACAGCTTCCCTGGAAACACCATATATTTT.

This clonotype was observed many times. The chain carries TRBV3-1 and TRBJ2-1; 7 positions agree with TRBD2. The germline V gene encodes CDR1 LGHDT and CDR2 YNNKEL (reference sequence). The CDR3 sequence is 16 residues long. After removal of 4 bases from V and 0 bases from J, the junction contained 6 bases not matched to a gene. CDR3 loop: CASSREGGLSYNEQFF. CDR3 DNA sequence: TGTGCCAGCAGCCGGGAGGGCGGACTCTCCTACAATGAGCAGTTCTTC.

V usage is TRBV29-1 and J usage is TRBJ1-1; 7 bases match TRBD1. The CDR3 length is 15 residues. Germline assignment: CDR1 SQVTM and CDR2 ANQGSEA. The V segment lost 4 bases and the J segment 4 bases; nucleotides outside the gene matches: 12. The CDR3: CSVAGGQEKGTEAFF. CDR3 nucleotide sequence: TGCAGCGTTGCGGGTGGACAGGAGAAGGGCACTGAAGCTTTCTTT.

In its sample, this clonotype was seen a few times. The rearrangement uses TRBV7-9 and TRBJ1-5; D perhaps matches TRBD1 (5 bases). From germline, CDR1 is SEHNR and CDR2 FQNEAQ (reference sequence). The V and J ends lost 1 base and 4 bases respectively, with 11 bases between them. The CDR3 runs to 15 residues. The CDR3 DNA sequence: TGTGCCAGCAGCTTAGGGGGGTCGAAGAATCAGCCCCAGCATTTT. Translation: CASSLGGSKNQPQHF. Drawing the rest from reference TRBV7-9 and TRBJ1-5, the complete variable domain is DTGVSQNPRHKITKRGQNVTFRCDPISEHNRLYWYRQTLGQGPEFLTYFQNEAQLEKSRLLSDRFSAERPKGSFSTLEIQRTEQGDSAMYLCASSLGGSKNQPQHFGDGTRLSIL.

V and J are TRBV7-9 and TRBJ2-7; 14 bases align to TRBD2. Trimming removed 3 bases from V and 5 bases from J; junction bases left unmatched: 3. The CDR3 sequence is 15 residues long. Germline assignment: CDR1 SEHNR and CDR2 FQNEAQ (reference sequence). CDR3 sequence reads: CASSLRLAGGDEQYF. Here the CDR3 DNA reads TGTGCCAGCAGCTTGAGACTAGCGGGAGGGGACGAGCAGTACTTC.

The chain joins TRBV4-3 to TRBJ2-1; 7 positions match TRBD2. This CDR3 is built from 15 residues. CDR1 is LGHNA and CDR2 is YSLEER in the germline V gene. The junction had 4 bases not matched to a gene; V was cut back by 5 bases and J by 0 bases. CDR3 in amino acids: CASSFRDYSYNEQFF. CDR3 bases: TGCGCCAGCAGCTTCCGGGACTACTCCTACAATGAGCAGTTCTTC.